The T cell receptor beta chain under discussion was sequenced for a study of post-analysis software for immune sequencing data. Sequencing libraries made from TCR beta cDNA carried unique molecular identifiers. T cells, about 0.95 to 10 million of them, yielded a few hundred thousand cDNA molecules. In TCRdb, the PCR reads were re-called with MiXCR into one record per CDR3 protein. The sample has some 690,000 distinct CDR3 sequences; roughly three fifths are singletons. From germline, CDR1 is SGHTA and CDR2 FQGNSA. The CDR3 sequence is 15 residues long. The V and J ends lost 2 bases and 4 bases, in that order; junction bases with no gene match: 7. Concerning this clonotype: The antigen remains undetermined.

Study results and caveats: TRBV segments more frequent in patients than in controls numbered roughly 5 and included TRBV5-6, TRBV5-1 and TRBV20-1.

This chain connects TRBV7-2 to TRBJ2-5, with 7 bases matching TRBD2. The specimen was blood. This receptor was identified in a girl under 10 years old with multiple sclerosis. The CDR3 here is CASSLNQRGAETQYF. In DNA, the CDR3 is TGTGCCAGCAGCTTAAACCAGCGGGGAGCAGAGACCCAGTACTTC. The full variable domain, in which reference TRBV7-2 and TRBJ2-5 provide the parts outside the CDR3, is GAGVSQSPSNKVTEKGKDVELRCDPISGHTALYWYRQSLGQGLEFLIYFQGNSAPDKSGLPSDRFSAERTGGSVSTLTIQRTQQEDSAVYLCASSLNQRGAETQYFGPGTRLLVL.